This T cell receptor beta chain was retrieved from a study of vaccination and CD4 T cells after COVID-19 (dated by TCRdb to between 2020 and 2023). Background on the whole study: Convalescent patients had a positive SARS-CoV-2 result on nasal swab PCR, and of these patients, several had mild disease and one had severe disease. The convalescent cohort included six males and four females, with two Hispanic individuals, seven Caucasians, two Asians and one multiracial person. Participants got two doses of the Pfizer-BioNTech BNT162b2 vaccine (n=8) or two doses of the Moderna mRNA-1273 vaccine (n=2). Post-COVID blood samples from convalescent patients were collected a median of approximately 93 days after diagnosis, with a range of roughly 30 to 161 days. Post-vaccine blood samples were taken a median of about 70 days after the second vaccine dose, with a range of roughly 13 to 250 days. The cultures were stimulated with overlapping spike peptide pools from SARS-CoV-2 and from the common cold coronaviruses HCoV-NL63, HCoV-OC43 and HCoV-229E. Control cultures received a CEFX viral epitope pool as the positive control, an HIV-1 Nef peptide pool as the negative control, or no peptide. In roughly 10 COVID-19 convalescent patients and a few infection-naive healthy vaccine recipients, the spike-specific CD4+ TCR repertoire before mRNA vaccination was compared with the repertoire after mRNA vaccination.

Receptor libraries were prepared by PCR. TCR sequencing of DNA from cultured CD4+ T cells used the Oncomine TCR Beta short-read assay at the Johns Hopkins FTIC core. Genomic DNA was extracted from the cultured CD4+ T cells with the QIAamp micro DNA kit. Oncomine TCR Beta libraries made from cultured CD4+ T cells were pooled using unique dual indexes and sequenced on an Illumina iSeq 100. On the authors' methods: Non-productive sequences were removed, and CDR3s that did not start with C, did not end with F or W, or were shorter than 7 amino acids were discarded. Antigen-specific clonotypes were identified with the MANAFEST web application by comparing peptide-stimulated wells with reference and other culture wells. For a clone to be called positive, the clone needed an FDR below 0.05, an odds ratio above 5, and a productive frequency above 0.1% in at least two of three replicate wells. Cross-reactive clonotypes were defined as significantly expanded in both SARS-CoV-2 spike wells and at least one common cold coronavirus spike condition. Levenshtein distances (stringdist) and unrooted phylogenetic trees (ape) in R version 3.6.1 were used to assess CDR3 homology. TCRdb reanalyzed the raw reads on its own, using fastp at Q25 for trimming and MiXCR for clone calling, and kept in-frame beta chains. Merged by CDR3 protein, the rows form single entries marked with the most common genes and DNA. These V and J calls are TCRdb output, not the study's own analysis. The sample has roughly 10,000 distinct CDR3 sequences on record, around 23% of them singletons. The ten largest clones represent approximately 25% of the sample.

Study-wide conclusions, independent of this receptor: The median count of SARS-CoV-2-reactive clonotypes went up from 20 to 25 after infection to about 40 after vaccination, although the change was not significant. The study included relatively few convalescent patients and did not analyze early timepoints after natural infection. Nearly all vaccine-specific clones in convalescent patients (304 of 307) were mono-reactive for SARS-CoV-2 spike rather than cross-reactive with common cold coronaviruses. Among convalescent patients, a median about 86% of the SARS-CoV-2-reactive clones seen after vaccination appeared only after vaccination, which suggests priming specific to the vaccine.

Interpreted using the paper, the treatment or condition label stands for: approximately nine-day PBMC culture with coronavirus spike peptide pools or control peptides (ViraFEST assay). The ViraFEST assay was used in the study, in which antigen-specific T cells were expanded with peptide pools and expanded clonotypes were subsequently identified by TCR sequencing. Positive SARS-CoV-2 PCR tests in the convalescent patients dated from March to December 2020, before Alpha, Beta and Delta variants emerged in the United States. PBMCs were cultured at roughly 1.8 million per well in IMDM supplemented with approximately 5% human AB serum and about 9.6 IU/ml IL-2, with 10 ug/ml peptide pools added. Half of the culture medium was replaced with fresh IL-2-containing medium on days 3 and 7. After less than twelve days of culture, CD4+ T cells were isolated by negative selection with the EasySep CD4+ T cell isolation kit. Ficoll-Paque Plus gradient centrifugation was used to isolate PBMCs from whole blood, and the isolated PBMCs were then either used fresh or cryopreserved at -140C. Culture conditions were generally each tested in triplicate wells.

The germline V gene specifies MNHNS as CDR1 and SASEGT as CDR2. Trimming leaves V shorter by 7 bases and J shorter by 2 bases, with the junction holding 9 bases beyond the gene matches. The CDR3 numbers 15 residues from cysteine through phenylalanine. Only the CDR3 portion is preserved as DNA: 45 bases, with reading frame beginning at the first base. This clonotype was seen only a few times. Its antigen specificity is not known. Base qualities are not provided; no much larger clone lies one nucleotide away. Sequences were derived from CD4+ T cells from blood, cultured in vitro, sampled after SARS-CoV-2 vaccination. The sequence was collected from a human donor who had recovered from COVID-19. In this chain, TRBV6-1 is recombined with TRBJ2-3; 7 bases in the middle match TRBD2. The sequence in DNA is TGTGCCAGCACAGGCCCTAGCGGACACACAGATACGCAGTATTTT. Its amino acids are CASTGPSGHTDTQYF.